The 8 T cell receptor beta chains below all came from one sample that was sequenced in a study of OX40 agonist ivuxolimab in advanced cancers. This table comes from immunoSEQ multiplex PCR, and its TCRdb copy is limited to in-frame clones, with some not included. Among roughly 60,000 clones listed, about 84% were seen once. The source material was CD4+ or CD8+ T cells sorted from blood, sampled in a trial of the OX40 agonist ivuxolimab. The receptors here all came from an adult with an advanced solid tumor such as melanoma, head and neck, liver or kidney cancer.

V gene TRBV28 combines with J gene TRBJ1-5; no clear D gene. The CDR3 is made up of 12 amino acids. Germline CDR1 reads MDHEN; CDR2 reads SYDVKM. Trimming cost V 5 bases and J 7 bases, with 9 bases left between them. CDR3 in amino acids: CASSILVQPQHF. Written as DNA, the CDR3 is TGTGCCAGCAGTATCCTGGTACAGCCCCAGCATTTT.

CDR3 nucleotide sequence: TGCGCCAGCAATCTCAGGGGCTCTGGGGCCAACGTCCTGACTTTC. Translation: CASNLRGSGANVLTF. The chain links TRBV5-1 to TRBJ2-6, with D perhaps TRBD1 (6 bases). V was shortened by 6 bases and J by 0 bases, with 10 bases between the two germline ends. Per the germline V gene, CDR1 is SGHRS and CDR2 is YFSETQ. The length of the CDR3 is 15 residues.

The chain couples TRBV11-1 to TRBJ2-3; D unclear. The V end lost 3 bases, the J end lost 4 bases, and 8 bases lay between the germline ends. The germline gives CDR1 SGHAT, CDR2 FQDESV (reference sequence). The CDR3 is 13 amino acids. CDR3: CASSFTGSDTQYF. The DNA for the CDR3 is TGTGCCAGCAGCTTCACGGGCTCAGATACGCAGTATTTT.

V and J are TRBV5-1 and TRBJ2-5, with 9 bases that match TRBD2. Gene TRBJ2-7 matches the end of the DNA better, so the J call may be wrong. This CDR3 spans 12 amino acids. The germline V gene encodes CDR1 SGHRS and CDR2 YFSETQ. This chain's CDR3 is CASRLAGYEQYF. The CDR3 coding sequence is TGCGCCAGCAGGCTAGCGGGATACGAGCAGTACTTC.

This clone was seen a single time. This chain connects TRBV5-1 to TRBJ2-6; the match to TRBD1 covers 9 bases. Germline V CDR1 and CDR2: SGHRS, YFSETQ. V was pared by 4 bases and J by 2 bases, with 1 base of the junction left unmatched. The CDR3 loop spans 15 amino acids. The CDR3 here is CASSTGGTGANVLTF. The CDR3 DNA follows: TGCGCCAGCAGCACAGGGGGCACTGGGGCCAACGTCCTGACTTTC.

The rearrangement links TRBV9 to TRBJ1-1, with 7 bases lining up with TRBD1. The V segment lost 4 bases and the J segment 1 base; nucleotides outside the gene matches: 1. Germline V CDR1 and CDR2: SGDLS, YYNGEE. The CDR3 sequence is 13 residues long. Written as DNA, the CDR3 is TGTGCCAGCAGCCAGGGGGGGAACACTGAAGCTTTCTTT. Its protein is CASSQGGNTEAFF.

CDR3 in DNA: TGTGCCAGCAGCTTAAGTGGGGCCCATAGCAATCAGCCCCAGCATTTT. It specifies CASSLSGAHSNQPQHF. This chain links TRBV7-9 with TRBJ1-5; D possibly corresponds to TRBD1 (5 bases). The CDR3 length is 16 residues. Germline CDR1 SEHNR, CDR2 FQNEAQ (reference sequence). V was trimmed by 2 bases and J by 0 bases, leaving 11 bases between them.

This chain links TRBV6-6 with TRBJ1-1; D gene uncertain. Trimming removed 5 bases from V and 5 bases from J, with 18 bases in between. Germline CDR1 reads MNHNY; CDR2 reads SVGAGI (reference sequence). This CDR3 has 15 residues. The DNA for the CDR3 is TGTGCCAGCAGTACCTCCGGGCCAATGGGGACTGAAGCTTTCTTT. Translated, it gives CASSTSGPMGTEAFF.